This TCR beta chain was identified during a study of T cell responses to AZD1222 COVID-19 vaccine. Clones were sequenced by immunoSEQ multiplex PCR, and TCRdb holds only the in-frame ones, with some missing. The sample carries about 120,000 clones, 88% recorded once. The CDR3 consists of 12 residues. With 3 bases removed from V and 6 bases from J, the gap between germline ends came to 8 bases. Germline CDR1 is LNHDA and CDR2 is SQIVND (reference sequence). The genes are TRBV19 and TRBJ1-2; D unresolved. The specimen comprised peripheral blood, sampled on day 0 of AZD1222 vaccination. The sequence came from an adult in good health. CDR3 coding DNA: TGTGCCAGTAGTATTGGACCTAATGGCTACACCTTC. Translation gives CASSIGPNGYTF.